These 8 T cell receptor beta chains were all obtained from the same sample, sequenced in a study of shared clonotypes between healthy human individuals. TCRdb's copy holds only in-frame clones and misses some; the assay was immunoSEQ multiplex PCR. The sample shows about 700,000 clones, roughly 70% of them seen only once. Material for sequencing was memory CD4+ T cells sorted from blood. Subset noted: CD45RA-negative fraction. These receptors were obtained from a woman in her 30s in good health.

A single count supports this clone. The sample contains more than one DNA sequence encoding this CDR3. The chain is built from TRBV19 and TRBJ2-7, with 8 bases aligning to TRBD2. The CDR3 sequence is 15 residues long. J gave up 4 bases and V 0 bases, and 5 bases lay outside the gene matches. Germline-derived CDR1 and CDR2 are LNHDA and SQIVND (reference sequence). The CDR3 bases are TGTGCCAGTAGTATAGAAGAGACTAGCGTTTACGAGCAGTACTTC. Translation: CASSIEETSVYEQYF.

V and J are TRBV5-1 and TRBJ1-2; maybe TRBD1 (6 bases). The germline gives CDR1 SGHRS, CDR2 YFSETQ. V shed 4 bases and J shed 7 bases, with 14 bases lying between them. The CDR3 is made up of 13 amino acids. CDR3 in amino acids: CASSPQGSSGYTF. In nucleotides, the CDR3 is TGCGCCAGCAGCCCACAGGGATCCAGTGGCTACACCTTC.

The genes are TRBV6-5 and TRBJ2-7, with 7 positions matching TRBD1. Germline CDR1 is MNHEY and CDR2 is SVGAGI. J was trimmed by 5 bases and V by 4 bases; bases with no gene match: 11. The CDR3 is 15 amino acids. CDR3: CASSWGRSGGNEQYF. The CDR3 coding sequence is TGTGCCAGCAGTTGGGGAAGGTCAGGGGGAAACGAGCAGTACTTC.

The rearrangement uses TRBV7-3 and TRBJ2-7; possibly TRBD2 for D (5 bases). Per the germline V gene, CDR1 is SGHTA and CDR2 is FQGTGA. The ends were cut back, 5 bases at V and 5 bases at J, with 13 bases in the middle. This CDR3 is built from 13 residues. The CDR3 DNA follows: TGTGCCAGCAGCCTTACTCTAGCCGACGAGCAGTACTTC. It translates to CASSLTLADEQYF.

The V call is TRBV7-9, the J call TRBJ2-5, with D hard to call. Germline V lookup: CDR1 SEHNR, CDR2 FQNEAQ (reference sequence). This CDR3 is built from 14 residues. Between the trimmed V and J ends, which lost 5 bases and 7 bases, there was a span of 17 bases. The CDR3 region is CASSPHSGFGTQYF. The CDR3 DNA follows: TGTGCCAGCAGCCCACACTCCGGGTTCGGGACCCAGTACTTC.

This clone was seen at least ten times. V and J are TRBV19 and TRBJ2-2; perhaps TRBD2 as D (6 bases). This CDR3 is 17 amino acids long. V shed 6 bases and J shed 4 bases, with 21 bases lying between them. Germline CDR1 LNHDA, CDR2 SQIVND (reference sequence). This chain's CDR3 is CASSRVVTGVSTGELFF. Written as DNA, the CDR3 is TGTGCCAGTAGCCGGGTAGTGACGGGGGTTAGCACCGGGGAGCTGTTTTTT.

The V call is TRBV6-6, the J call TRBJ1-2; D call uncertain. The CDR3 loop spans 14 amino acids. V dropped 0 bases and J dropped 8 bases, with 13 bases sitting between them. The germline V gene encodes CDR1 MNHNY and CDR2 SVGAGI (reference sequence). This chain's CDR3 is CASSYSLTEPGYTF. CDR3 DNA sequence: TGTGCCAGCAGTTACTCTTTGACGGAGCCAGGCTACACCTTC.

With regard to this clone: The sample carries other DNA sequences with the same CDR3. The gene calls are TRBV6-4 and TRBJ2-6, with D uncertain. CDR1 is MRHNA and CDR2 is SNTAGT in the germline V gene. The CDR3 is 15 amino acids. Trimming left V 0 bases short and J 0 bases short, with 3 bases between. CDR3 bases: TGTGCCAGCAGTGACTCTAGCTCTGGGGCCAACGTCCTGACTTTC. Protein: CASSDSSSGANVLTF.